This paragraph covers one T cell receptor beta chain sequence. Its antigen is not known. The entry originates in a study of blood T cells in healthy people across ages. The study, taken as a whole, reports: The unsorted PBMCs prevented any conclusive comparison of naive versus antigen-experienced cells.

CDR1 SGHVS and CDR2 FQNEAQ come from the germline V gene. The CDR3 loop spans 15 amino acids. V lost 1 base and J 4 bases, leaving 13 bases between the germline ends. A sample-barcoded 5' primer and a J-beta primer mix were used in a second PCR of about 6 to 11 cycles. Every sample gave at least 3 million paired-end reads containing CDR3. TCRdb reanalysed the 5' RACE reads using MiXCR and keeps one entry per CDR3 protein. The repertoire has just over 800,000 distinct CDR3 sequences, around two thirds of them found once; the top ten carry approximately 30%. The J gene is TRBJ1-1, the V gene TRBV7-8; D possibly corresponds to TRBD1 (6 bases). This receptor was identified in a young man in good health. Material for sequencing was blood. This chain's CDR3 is CASSLVPTGGTEAFF. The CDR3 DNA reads TGTGCCAGCAGCTTAGTACCGACAGGAGGCACTGAAGCTTTCTTT. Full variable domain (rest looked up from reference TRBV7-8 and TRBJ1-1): GAGVSQSPRYKVAKRGQDVALRCDPISGHVSLFWYQQALGQGPEFLTYFQNEAQLDKSGLPSDRFFAERPEGSVSTLKIQRTQQEDSAVYLCASSLVPTGGTEAFFGQGTRLTVV.